The 6 T cell receptor beta chains presented below share a single source sample, sequenced in a study of radiotherapy plus CTLA-4 blockade in lung cancer. Produced via immunoSEQ multiplex PCR; TCRdb's table is partial and in-frame only. Of 95,000 to 150,000 clones listed, approximately 90% are singletons. The source material was peripheral blood, sampled from a patient treated with radiotherapy plus ipilimumab. The receptors were sampled from a human donor with non-small cell lung cancer that progressed on radiotherapy plus ipilimumab.

This clone turned up a few times. The rearrangement links TRBV7-2 to TRBJ1-2; the D is unclear. The CDR3 covers 15 residues. CDR1 is SGHTA and CDR2 is FQGNSA in the germline V gene. Trimming stripped 4 bases from V and 4 bases from J, with 16 bases between. CDR3 in amino acids: CASSSGGKYVYGYTF. The CDR3 DNA reads TGTGCCAGCAGCTCAGGAGGGAAATATGTCTATGGCTACACCTTC.

This chain links TRBV27 with TRBJ1-2, with 9 bases lining up with TRBD1. V was clipped by 3 bases and J by 7 bases; unmatched bases: 15. Germline V lookup: CDR1 MNHEY, CDR2 SMNVEV (reference sequence). The CDR3 covers 17 residues. The CDR3 spells CASSFLRDRALESGYTF. CDR3 nucleotide sequence: TGTGCCAGCAGTTTTCTCCGGGACAGGGCTCTGGAGAGTGGCTACACCTTC.

The CDR3 DNA reads TGTGCCAGCAGTGAATCGGGCCGCGGGGTGAGGGCCTACGAGCAGTACTTC. Encoded protein: CASSESGRGVRAYEQYF. The chain joins TRBV25-1 to TRBJ2-7; D might be TRBD2 (6 bases). Germline V gives CDR1 MGHDK, CDR2 SYGVNS. Trimming stripped 1 base from V and 2 bases from J, with 18 bases between. The CDR3 is 17 residues long.

The rearrangement links TRBV11-2 to TRBJ2-5; 9 positions agree with TRBD2. V lost 3 bases, J lost 2 bases, and 7 bases stayed unmatched. Looked up from germline, CDR1 is SGHAT and CDR2 is FQNNGV. The CDR3 contains 16 residues. The CDR3 protein is CASSLRTSALQETQYF. Written as DNA, the CDR3 is TGTGCCAGCAGCTTGAGGACTAGCGCACTTCAAGAGACCCAGTACTTC.

The chain employs TRBV6-1 and TRBJ1-1; D uncertain. V lost 1 base to trimming and J lost 4 bases, with 7 bases between them. CDR3 length: 13 residues. Germline CDR1 and CDR2: MNHNS and SASEGT. The CDR3 bases are TGTGCCAGCAGTGAAGTCTGGGTCACTGAAGCTTTCTTT. Amino acid sequence: CASSEVWVTEAFF.

The chain joins TRBV5-5 to TRBJ1-2; 7 bases agree with TRBD1. CDR3 length equals 16 residues. V trimming: 5 bases; J trimming: 7 bases; junction bases outside the gene matches: 17. Germline V gene lookup returns CDR1 SGHKS and CDR2 YYEKEE (reference sequence). The CDR3 protein is CASSSLDRPRAGGYTF. The CDR3 DNA follows: TGTGCCAGCAGTTCTCTGGACAGGCCAAGGGCTGGTGGCTACACCTTC.